One and the same sample provided the 6 T cell receptor beta chains below, sequenced in a study of early stage breast cancer tumors. Data came from immunoSEQ multiplex PCR; TCRdb stores just in-frame clones and leaves some out. The data hold some 30,000 clones, with roughly 86% observed a single time. What was sequenced was blood. All receptors derive from a person in their fifties with breast cancer.

The rearrangement joins TRBV5-1 to TRBJ2-7, with D perhaps matching TRBD1 (6 bases). This CDR3 is built from 15 residues. V lost 3 bases, J lost 2 bases, and 15 bases lay in between. Germline V gives CDR1 SGHRS, CDR2 YFSETQ. The chain's CDR3 is CASSSGTQKTYEQYF. The CDR3 coding sequence is TGCGCCAGCAGCTCCGGGACACAAAAAACCTACGAGCAGTACTTC.

This clone occurred once. The chain combines TRBV13 with TRBJ1-2; no clear D. V dropped 1 base and J dropped 6 bases, with 33 bases sitting between them. CDR1 and CDR2 from the germline V gene are PRHDT and FYEKMQ (reference sequence). The CDR3 contains 21 residues. In nucleotides, the CDR3 is TGTGCCAGCAGCTTAGCAGGATACGGGAAATACCGAGACATGCGAAGAGATGGCTACACCTTC. As protein: CASSLAGYGKYRDMRRDGYTF.

The chain employs TRBV6-6 and TRBJ1-2; TRBD1 matches at 11 bases. The V gene end was trimmed by 11 bases and the J gene end by 7 bases; junction bases not matched to a gene: 18. CDR3 size: 16 residues. CDR1 is MNHNY, CDR2 SVGAGI, per germline (reference sequence). The CDR3 region is CAVSSGGGQGVGGYTF. The CDR3 DNA is TGTGCCGTCTCCTCAGGAGGGGGACAGGGGGTAGGTGGCTACACCTTC.

The chain employs TRBV19 and TRBJ1-3; 7 bases are shared with TRBD1. The CDR3 spans 17 residues. The V segment lost 7 bases and the J segment 0 bases; nucleotides outside the gene matches: 12. CDR1 is LNHDA, CDR2 SQIVND, per germline (reference sequence). DNA for the CDR3: TGTGCCAGTACGACCTACCGGGACAGCAACTCTGGAAACACCATATATTTT. Protein sequence: CASTTYRDSNSGNTIYF. Variable domain in full (rest from reference TRBV19 and TRBJ1-3): DGGITQSPKYLFRKEGQNVTLSCEQNLNHDAMYWYRQDPGQGLRLIYYSQIVNDFQKGDIAEGYSVSREKKESFPLTVTSAQKNPTAFYLCASTTYRDSNSGNTIYFGEGSWLTVV.

This rearrangement joins TRBV13 to TRBJ2-7; the match to TRBD1 covers 9 bases. Germline lookup yields CDR1 PRHDT and CDR2 FYEKMQ (reference sequence). The trim removed 4 bases at V and 5 bases at J, leaving 6 bases unmatched. There are 14 residues in the CDR3. CDR3 region: CASSSRDRVHEQYF. The CDR3 DNA reads as TGTGCCAGCAGCTCCCGGGACAGGGTTCACGAGCAGTACTTC.

The chain is built from TRBV5-1 and TRBJ1-4; D might be TRBD1 (6 bases). The germline V and J ends were trimmed by 4 bases and 8 bases, with 12 bases remaining between them. From germline, CDR1 is SGHRS and CDR2 YFSETQ. CDR3 length: 13 amino acids. The CDR3 loop is CASSEGTGEKLFF. CDR3 coding DNA: TGCGCCAGCAGCGAGGGTACAGGGGAAAAACTGTTTTTT.